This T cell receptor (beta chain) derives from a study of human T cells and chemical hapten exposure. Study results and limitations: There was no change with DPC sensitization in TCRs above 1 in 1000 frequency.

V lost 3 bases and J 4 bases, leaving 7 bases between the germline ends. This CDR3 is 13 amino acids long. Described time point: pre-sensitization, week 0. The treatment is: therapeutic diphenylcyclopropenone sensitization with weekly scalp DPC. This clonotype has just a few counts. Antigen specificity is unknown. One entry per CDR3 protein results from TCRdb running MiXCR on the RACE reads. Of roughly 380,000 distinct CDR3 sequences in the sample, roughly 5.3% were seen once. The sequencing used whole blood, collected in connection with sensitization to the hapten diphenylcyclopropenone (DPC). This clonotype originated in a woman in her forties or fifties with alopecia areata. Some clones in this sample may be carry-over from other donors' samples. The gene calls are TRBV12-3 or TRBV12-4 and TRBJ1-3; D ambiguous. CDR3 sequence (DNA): TGTGCCAGCAGTTTTGGGCAGGGAAACACCATATATTTT. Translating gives CASSFGQGNTIYF.